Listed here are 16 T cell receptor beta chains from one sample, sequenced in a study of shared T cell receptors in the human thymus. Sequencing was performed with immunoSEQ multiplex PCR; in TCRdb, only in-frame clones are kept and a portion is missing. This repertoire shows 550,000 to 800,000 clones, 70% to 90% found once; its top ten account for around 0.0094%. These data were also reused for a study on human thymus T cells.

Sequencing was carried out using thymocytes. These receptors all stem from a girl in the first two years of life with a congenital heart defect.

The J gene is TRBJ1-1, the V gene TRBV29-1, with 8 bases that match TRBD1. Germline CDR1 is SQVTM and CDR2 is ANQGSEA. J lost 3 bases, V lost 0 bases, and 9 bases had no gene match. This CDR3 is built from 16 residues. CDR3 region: CSVEDRHRGGHTEAFF. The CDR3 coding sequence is TGCAGCGTTGAAGATCGTCACAGGGGGGGGCACACTGAAGCTTTCTTT.

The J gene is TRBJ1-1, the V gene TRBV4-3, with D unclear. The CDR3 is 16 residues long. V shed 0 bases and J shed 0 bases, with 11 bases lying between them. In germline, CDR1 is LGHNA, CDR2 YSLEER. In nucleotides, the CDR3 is TGCGCCAGCAGCCAAGATCCTCCGGGGATGAACACTGAAGCTTTCTTT. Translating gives CASSQDPPGMNTEAFF.

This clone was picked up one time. In nucleotides, the CDR3 is TGTGCCATCGGGTTACAGGGGAACGGCTACACCTTC. Residues: CAIGLQGNGYTF. The chain recombines TRBV10-3 with TRBJ1-2; 7 bases map to TRBD1. Per the germline V gene, CDR1 is ENHRY and CDR2 is SYGVKD. The CDR3 sequence is 12 residues long. V lost 8 bases to trimming and J lost 8 bases; unmatched junction nucleotides: 8.

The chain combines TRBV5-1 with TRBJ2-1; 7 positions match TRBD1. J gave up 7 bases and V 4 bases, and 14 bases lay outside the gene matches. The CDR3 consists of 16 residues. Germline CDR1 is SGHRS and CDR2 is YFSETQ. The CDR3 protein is CASSPRNRQGRNEQFF. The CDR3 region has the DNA TGCGCCAGCAGCCCTCGAAATCGACAGGGTAGGAATGAGCAGTTCTTC.

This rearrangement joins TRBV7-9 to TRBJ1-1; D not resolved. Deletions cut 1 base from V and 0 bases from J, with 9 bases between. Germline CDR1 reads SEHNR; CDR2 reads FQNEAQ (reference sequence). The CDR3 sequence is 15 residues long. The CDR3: CASSLGPKLNTEAFF. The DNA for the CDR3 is TGTGCCAGCAGCTTAGGCCCTAAGTTGAACACTGAAGCTTTCTTT.

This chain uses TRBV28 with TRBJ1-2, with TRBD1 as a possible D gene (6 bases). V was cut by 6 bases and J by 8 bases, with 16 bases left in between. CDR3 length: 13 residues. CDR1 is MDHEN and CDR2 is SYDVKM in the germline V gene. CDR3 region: CASSPWQGLGYTF. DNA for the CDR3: TGTGCCAGCAGCCCCTGGCAGGGGCTCGGCTACACCTTC.

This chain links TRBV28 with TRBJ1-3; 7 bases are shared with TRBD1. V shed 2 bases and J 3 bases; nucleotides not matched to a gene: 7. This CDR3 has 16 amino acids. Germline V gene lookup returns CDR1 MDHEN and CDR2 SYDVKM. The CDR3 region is CASSLPTPGGGNTIYF. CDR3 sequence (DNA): TGTGCCAGCAGTTTACCGACACCAGGGGGTGGAAACACCATATATTTT.

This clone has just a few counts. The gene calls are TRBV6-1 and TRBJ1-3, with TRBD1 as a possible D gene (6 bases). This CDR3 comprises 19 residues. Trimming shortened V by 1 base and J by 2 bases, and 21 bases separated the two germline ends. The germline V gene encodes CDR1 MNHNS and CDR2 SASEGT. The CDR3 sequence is CASSEGRGGPTATGNTIYF. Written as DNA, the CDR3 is TGTGCCAGCAGTGAAGGGAGGGGGGGTCCGACAGCAACTGGAAACACCATATATTTT.

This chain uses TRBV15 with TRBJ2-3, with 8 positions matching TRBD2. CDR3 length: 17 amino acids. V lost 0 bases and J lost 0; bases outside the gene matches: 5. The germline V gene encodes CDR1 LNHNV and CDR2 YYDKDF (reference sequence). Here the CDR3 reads CATSRDRRGGSTDTQYF. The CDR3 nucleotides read TGTGCCACCAGCAGAGATAGACGGGGGGGAAGCACAGATACGCAGTATTTT.

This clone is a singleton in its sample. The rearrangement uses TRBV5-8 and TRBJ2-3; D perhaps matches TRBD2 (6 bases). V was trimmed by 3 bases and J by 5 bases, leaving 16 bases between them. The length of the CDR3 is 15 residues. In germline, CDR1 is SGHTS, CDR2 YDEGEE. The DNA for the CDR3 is TGTGCCAGCAGCTGGCCGGGGGTTCCTAAAGATACGCAGTATTTT. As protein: CASSWPGVPKDTQYF.

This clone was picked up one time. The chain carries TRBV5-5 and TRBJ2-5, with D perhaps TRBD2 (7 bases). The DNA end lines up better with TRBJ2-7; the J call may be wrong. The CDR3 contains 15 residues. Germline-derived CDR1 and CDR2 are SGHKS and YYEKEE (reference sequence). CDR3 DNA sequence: TGTGCCAGCAGCCCTCTCAGGGGAGGGTCCTACGAGCAGTACTTC. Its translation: CASSPLRGGSYEQYF.

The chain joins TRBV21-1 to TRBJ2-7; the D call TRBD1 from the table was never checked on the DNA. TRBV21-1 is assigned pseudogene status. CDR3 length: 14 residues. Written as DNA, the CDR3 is TGTGCCACTTTCGGACAGGGGGTATTATGGGAGCAGTACTTC. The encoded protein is CATFGQGVLWEQYF.

Here the CDR3 reads CASSARDRGLLTNYGYTF. The CDR3 nucleotides read TGTGCCAGCAGTGCCCGGGACAGGGGTCTCCTAACTAACTATGGCTACACCTTC. The chain joins TRBV27 to TRBJ1-2; 10 positions agree with TRBD1. Germline CDR1 is MNHEY and CDR2 is SMNVEV (reference sequence). Germline trimming cut 5 bases from V and 0 bases from J; bases unmatched to any gene: 12. This CDR3 is 18 amino acids long.

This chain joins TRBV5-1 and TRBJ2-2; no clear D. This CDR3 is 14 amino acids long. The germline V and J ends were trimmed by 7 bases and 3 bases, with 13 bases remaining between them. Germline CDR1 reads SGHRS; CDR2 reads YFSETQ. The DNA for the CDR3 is TGCGCCAGCCGCCTGGCGGCGGACACCGGGGAGCTGTTTTTT. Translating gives CASRLAADTGELFF.

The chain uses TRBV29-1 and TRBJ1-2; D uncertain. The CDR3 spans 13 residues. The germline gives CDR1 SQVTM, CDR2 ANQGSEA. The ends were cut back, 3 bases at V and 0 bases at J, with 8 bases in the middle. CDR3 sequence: CSVDRVANYGYTF. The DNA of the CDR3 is TGCAGCGTTGACCGAGTCGCTAACTATGGCTACACCTTC.

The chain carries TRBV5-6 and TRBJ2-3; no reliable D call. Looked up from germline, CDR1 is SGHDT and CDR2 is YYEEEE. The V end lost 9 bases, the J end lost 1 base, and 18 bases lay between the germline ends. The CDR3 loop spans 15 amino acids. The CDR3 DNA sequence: TGTGCCACCATGTTTGTAGAGTGCTGCACAGATACGCAGTATTTT. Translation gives CATMFVECCTDTQYF.